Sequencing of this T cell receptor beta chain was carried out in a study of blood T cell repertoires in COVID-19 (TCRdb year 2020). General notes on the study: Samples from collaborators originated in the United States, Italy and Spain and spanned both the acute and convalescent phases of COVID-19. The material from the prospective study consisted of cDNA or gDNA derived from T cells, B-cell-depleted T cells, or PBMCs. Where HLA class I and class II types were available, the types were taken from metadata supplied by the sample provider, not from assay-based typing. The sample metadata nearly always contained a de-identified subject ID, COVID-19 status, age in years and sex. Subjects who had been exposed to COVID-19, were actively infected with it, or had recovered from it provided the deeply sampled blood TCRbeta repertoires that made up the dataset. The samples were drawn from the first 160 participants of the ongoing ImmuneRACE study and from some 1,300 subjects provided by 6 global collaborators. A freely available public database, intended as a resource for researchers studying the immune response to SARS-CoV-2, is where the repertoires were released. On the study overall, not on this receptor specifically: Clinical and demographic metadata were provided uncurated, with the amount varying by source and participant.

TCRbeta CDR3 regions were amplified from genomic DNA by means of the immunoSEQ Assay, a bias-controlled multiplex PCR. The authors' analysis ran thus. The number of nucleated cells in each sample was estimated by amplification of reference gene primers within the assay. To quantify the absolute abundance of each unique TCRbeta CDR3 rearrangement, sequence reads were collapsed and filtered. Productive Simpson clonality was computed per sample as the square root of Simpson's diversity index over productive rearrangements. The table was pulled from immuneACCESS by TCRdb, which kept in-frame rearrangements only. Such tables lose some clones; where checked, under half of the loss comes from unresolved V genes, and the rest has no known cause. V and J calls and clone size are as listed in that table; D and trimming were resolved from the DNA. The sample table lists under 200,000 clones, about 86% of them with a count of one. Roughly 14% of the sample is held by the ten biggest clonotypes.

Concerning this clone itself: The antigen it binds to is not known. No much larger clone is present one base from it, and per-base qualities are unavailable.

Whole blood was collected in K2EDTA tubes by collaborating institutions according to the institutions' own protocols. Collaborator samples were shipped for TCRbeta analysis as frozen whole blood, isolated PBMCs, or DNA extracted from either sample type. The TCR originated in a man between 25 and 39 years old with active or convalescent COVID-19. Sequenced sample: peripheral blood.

The CDR3 amino acid sequence is: CATSTRTDTDTQYF. The nucleotide sequence reads TGTGCCACCAGCACCCGGACAGACACAGATACGCAGTATTTT. The rearrangement combines TRBV15 with TRBJ2-3; TRBD1 might be the D gene, on 6 matching bases. From the cysteine through the phenylalanine, the CDR3 covers 14 amino acids. Only CDR3 DNA remains: 42 bases, in frame from the first base. V and J lose 4 bases and 2 bases, and a span of 10 bases separates them. CDR1 and CDR2 were assigned from the germline V gene (reference sequence) as LNHNV and YYDKDF.